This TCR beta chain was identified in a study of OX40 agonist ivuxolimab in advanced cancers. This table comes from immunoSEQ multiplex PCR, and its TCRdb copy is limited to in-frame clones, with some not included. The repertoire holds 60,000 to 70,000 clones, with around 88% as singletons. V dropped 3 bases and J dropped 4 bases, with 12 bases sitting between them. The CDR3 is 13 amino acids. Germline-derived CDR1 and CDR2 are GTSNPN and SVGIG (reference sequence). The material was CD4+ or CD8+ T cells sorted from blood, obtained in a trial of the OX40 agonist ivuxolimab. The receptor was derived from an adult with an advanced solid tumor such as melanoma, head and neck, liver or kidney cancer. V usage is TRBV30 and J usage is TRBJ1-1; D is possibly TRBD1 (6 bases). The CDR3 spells CAWSKQGLTEAFF. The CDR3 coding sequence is TGTGCCTGGAGCAAACAGGGCCTCACTGAAGCTTTCTTT. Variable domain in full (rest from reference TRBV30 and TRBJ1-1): SQTIHQWPATLVQPVGSPLSLECTVEGTSNPNLYWYRQAAGRGLQLLFYSVGIGQISSEVPQNLSASRPQDRQFILSSKKLLLSDSGFYLCAWSKQGLTEAFFGQGTRLTVV.